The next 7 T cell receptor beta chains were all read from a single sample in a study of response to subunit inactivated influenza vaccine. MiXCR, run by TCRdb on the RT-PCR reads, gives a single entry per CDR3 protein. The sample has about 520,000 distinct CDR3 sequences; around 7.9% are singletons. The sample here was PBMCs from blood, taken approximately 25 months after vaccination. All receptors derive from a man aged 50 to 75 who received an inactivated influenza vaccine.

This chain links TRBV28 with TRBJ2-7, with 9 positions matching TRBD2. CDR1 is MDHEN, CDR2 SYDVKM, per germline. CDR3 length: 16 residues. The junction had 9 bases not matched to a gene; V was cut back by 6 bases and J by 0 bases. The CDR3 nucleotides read TGTGCCAGCAGGGTAGCGGGGGCCTCTCTCTCCTACGAGCAGTACTTC. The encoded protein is CASRVAGASLSYEQYF.

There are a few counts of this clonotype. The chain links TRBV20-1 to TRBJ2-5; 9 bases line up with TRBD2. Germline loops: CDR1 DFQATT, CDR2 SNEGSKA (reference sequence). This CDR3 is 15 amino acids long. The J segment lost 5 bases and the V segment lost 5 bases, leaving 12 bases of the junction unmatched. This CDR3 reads CSAGLGGGAVETQYF. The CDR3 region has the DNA TGCAGTGCTGGTCTTGGCGGGGGGGCCGTCGAGACCCAGTACTTC.

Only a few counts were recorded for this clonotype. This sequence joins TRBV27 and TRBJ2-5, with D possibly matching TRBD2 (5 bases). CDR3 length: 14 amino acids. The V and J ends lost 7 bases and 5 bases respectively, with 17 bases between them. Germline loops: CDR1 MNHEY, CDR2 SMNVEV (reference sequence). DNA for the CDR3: TGTGCCAGCAAACCGCGGACTCCTGGGGAGACCCAGTACTTC. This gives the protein CASKPRTPGETQYF.

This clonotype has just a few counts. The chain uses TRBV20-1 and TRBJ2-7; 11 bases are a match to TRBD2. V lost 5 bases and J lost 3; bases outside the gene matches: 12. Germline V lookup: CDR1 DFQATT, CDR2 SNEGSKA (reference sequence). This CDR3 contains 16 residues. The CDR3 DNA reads TGCAGTGCTTTACTAGCGGGAGAGTCCTGGCGCTACGAGCAGTACTTC. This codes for CSALLAGESWRYEQYF.

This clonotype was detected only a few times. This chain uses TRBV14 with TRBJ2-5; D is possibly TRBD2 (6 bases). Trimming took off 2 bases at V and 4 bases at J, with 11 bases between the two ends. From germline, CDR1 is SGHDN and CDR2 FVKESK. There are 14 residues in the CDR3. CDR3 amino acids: CASSQPGGAETQYF. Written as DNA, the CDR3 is TGTGCCAGCAGCCAACCCGGGGGAGCAGAGACCCAGTACTTC.

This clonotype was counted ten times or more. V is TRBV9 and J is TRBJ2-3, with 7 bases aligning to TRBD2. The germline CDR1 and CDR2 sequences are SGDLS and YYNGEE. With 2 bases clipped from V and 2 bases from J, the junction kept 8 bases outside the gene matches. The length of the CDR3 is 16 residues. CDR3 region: CASSVLGGSFTDTQYF. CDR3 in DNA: TGTGCCAGCAGCGTCCTTGGCGGGAGTTTCACAGATACGCAGTATTTT.

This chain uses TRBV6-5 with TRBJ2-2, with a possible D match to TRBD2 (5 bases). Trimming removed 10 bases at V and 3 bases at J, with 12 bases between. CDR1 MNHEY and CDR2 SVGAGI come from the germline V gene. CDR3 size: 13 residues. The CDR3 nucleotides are TGTGCCACCGAACGGACTTACACCGGGGAGCTGTTTTTT. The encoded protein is CATERTYTGELFF.